One and the same sample provided the 7 T cell receptor beta chains below, sequenced in a study of immune characterization of retroperitoneal liposarcoma (dated by TCRdb to about 2019). The library was generated by PCR. Sequenced on a NextSeq 500. TCRdb ran its own pipeline on the public reads, namely fastp trimming at Q25 and MiXCR clone calling, and kept in-frame beta chains. Each CDR3 protein gets just one entry, which takes the most common genes and DNA from the rows behind it. The sample table holds 9,500 to 14,000 distinct CDR3 sequences, of which about 50% were seen once. The top ten clones comprise around 9.3% of the sample. The sample taken for sequencing was tumor tissue. The origin of the receptors is a female donor with retroperitoneal liposarcoma.

In its sample, this clonotype was seen a few times. The chain uses TRBV12-3 or TRBV12-4 and TRBJ1-6, with 8 bases aligning to TRBD1. Trimming removed 6 bases from V and 10 bases from J; junction bases left unmatched: 26. The CDR3 has 20 residues. CDR3 region: CASSRLGQGPAGGLGSPLHF. The CDR3 nucleotides read TGTGCCAGCAGCCGGTTAGGACAGGGCCCGGCGGGCGGTCTTGGGTCACCCCTCCACTTT.

The chain couples TRBV7-9 to TRBJ2-3; D is unclear. V was clipped by 1 base and J by 6 bases, with 11 bases between them. Looked up from germline, CDR1 is SEHNR and CDR2 is FQNEAQ (reference sequence). CDR3 length: 14 residues. The CDR3 here is CASSLGPPEDTQYF. CDR3 in DNA: TGTGCCAGCAGCTTAGGCCCACCAGAGGATACGCAGTATTTT.

This clonotype has a handful of counts. The genes are TRBV25-1 and TRBJ2-3; the match to TRBD2 covers 12 bases. CDR1 is MGHDK and CDR2 is SYGVNS in the germline V gene. The CDR3 consists of 19 residues. The V gene end was trimmed by 1 base and the J gene end by 2 bases; junction bases not matched to a gene: 10. This chain's CDR3 is CASSEFPLLAGGTTDTQYF. DNA of the CDR3: TGTGCCAGCAGTGAATTTCCCCTCCTAGCGGGGGGGACCACAGATACGCAGTATTTT.

V and J are TRBV6-5 and TRBJ1-5; TRBD1 matches 7 bases. The J segment lost 8 bases and the V segment lost 1 base, leaving 8 bases of the junction unmatched. The V gene's germline CDR1 is MNHEY and CDR2 SVGAGI. This CDR3 contains 15 residues. The CDR3 sequence: CASSYLIDRAKPQHF. Written as DNA, the CDR3 is TGTGCCAGCAGTTACTTAATCGACAGGGCAAAGCCCCAGCATTTT.

By share of the sample, this clonotype is medium-sized (0.01 to 0.1%). The chain combines TRBV7-2 with TRBJ2-1, with 11 positions matching TRBD1. The CDR3 sequence is 16 residues long. Germline CDR1 is SGHTA and CDR2 is FQGNSA. J lost 10 bases, V lost 5 bases, and 13 bases had no gene match. The CDR3 protein is CASSRGQGGLSYEQFF. CDR3 DNA sequence: TGTGCCAGCAGCCGGGGACAGGGGGGACTCTCCTACGAGCAGTTCTTC.

In its sample, this clonotype was seen a few times. A read error is possible here, since a much larger clone lies one base away. The conserved closing phenylalanine or tryptophan is absent in this CDR3, likely reflecting a read error. The chain is built from TRBV12-3 or TRBV12-4 and TRBJ2-3; the match to TRBD2 covers 7 bases. Germline trimming cut 6 bases from V and 0 bases from J; bases unmatched to any gene: 3. The CDR3 contains 14 residues. The CDR3 nucleotides read TGTGCCAGCAGGAGCGGGATTAGCACAGATACGCAGTATTCT. It specifies CASRSGISTDTQYS.

This clonotype ranks as medium-sized (0.01 to 0.1%). This chain joins TRBV27 and TRBJ2-1, with TRBD2 matching over 9 bases. The CDR3 has 14 residues. Germline loops: CDR1 MNHEY, CDR2 SMNVEV (reference sequence). With V trimmed by 8 bases and J by 0 bases, 2 bases remained unmatched. CDR3 in DNA: TGTGCCAGCCGTAGCGGGAGCTCCTACAATGAGCAGTTCTTC. Translating it yields CASRSGSSYNEQFF.